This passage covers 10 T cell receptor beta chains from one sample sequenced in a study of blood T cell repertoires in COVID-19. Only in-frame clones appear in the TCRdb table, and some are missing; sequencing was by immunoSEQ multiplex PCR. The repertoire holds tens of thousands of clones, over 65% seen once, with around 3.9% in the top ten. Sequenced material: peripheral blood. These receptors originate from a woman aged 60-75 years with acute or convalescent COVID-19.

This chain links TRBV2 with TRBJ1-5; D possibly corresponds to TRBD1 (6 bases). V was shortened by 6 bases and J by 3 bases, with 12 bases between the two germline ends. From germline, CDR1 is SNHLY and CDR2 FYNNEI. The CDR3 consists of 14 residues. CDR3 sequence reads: CASSLDRNNQPQHF. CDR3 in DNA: TGTGCCAGCAGCCTCGACAGGAACAATCAGCCCCAGCATTTT. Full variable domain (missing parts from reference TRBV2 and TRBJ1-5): EPEVTQTPSHQVTQMGQEVILRCVPISNHLYFYWYRQILGQKVEFLVSFYNNEISEKSEIFDDQFSVERPDGSNFTLKIRSTKLEDSAMYFCASSLDRNNQPQHFGDGTRLSIL.

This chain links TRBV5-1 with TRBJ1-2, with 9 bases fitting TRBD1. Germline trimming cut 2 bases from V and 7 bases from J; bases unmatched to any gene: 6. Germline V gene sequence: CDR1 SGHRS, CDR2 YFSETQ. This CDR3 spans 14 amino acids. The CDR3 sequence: CASSFADRGFGYTF. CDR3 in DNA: TGCGCCAGCAGCTTCGCCGACAGGGGGTTTGGCTACACCTTC. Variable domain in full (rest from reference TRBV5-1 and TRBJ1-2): KAGVTQTPRYLIKTRGQQVTLSCSPISGHRSVSWYQQTPGQGLQFLFEYFSETQRNKGNFPGRFSGRQFSNSRSEMNVSTLELGDSALYLCASSFADRGFGYTFGSGTRLTVV.

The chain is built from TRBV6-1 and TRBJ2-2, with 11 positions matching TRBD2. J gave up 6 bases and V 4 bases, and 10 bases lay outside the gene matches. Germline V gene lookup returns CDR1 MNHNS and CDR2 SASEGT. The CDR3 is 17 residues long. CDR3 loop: CASSVSSGRDYAGELFF. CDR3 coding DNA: TGTGCCAGCAGTGTTAGTAGCGGGAGGGATTACGCCGGGGAGCTGTTTTTT.

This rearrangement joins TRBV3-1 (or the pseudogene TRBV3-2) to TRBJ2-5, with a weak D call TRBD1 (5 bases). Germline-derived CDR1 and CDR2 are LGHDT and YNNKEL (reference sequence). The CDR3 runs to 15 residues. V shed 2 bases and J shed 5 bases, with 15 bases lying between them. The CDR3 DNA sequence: TGTGCCAGCAGCCAACAGTCAGGGTCTTTTGAGACCCAGTACTTC. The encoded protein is CASSQQSGSFETQYF.

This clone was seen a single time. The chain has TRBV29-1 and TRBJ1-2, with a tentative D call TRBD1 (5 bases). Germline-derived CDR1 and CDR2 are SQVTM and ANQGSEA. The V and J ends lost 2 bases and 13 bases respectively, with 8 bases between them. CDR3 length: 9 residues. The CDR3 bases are TGCAGCGTTGAACTCCAGGGCACCTTC. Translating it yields CSVELQGTF. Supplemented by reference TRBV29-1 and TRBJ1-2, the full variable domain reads SAVISQKPSRDICQRGTSLTIQCQVDSQVTMMFWYRQQPGQSLTLIATANQGSEATYESGFVIDKFPISRPNLTFSTLTVSNMSPEDSSIYLCSVELQGTFGSGTRLTVV.

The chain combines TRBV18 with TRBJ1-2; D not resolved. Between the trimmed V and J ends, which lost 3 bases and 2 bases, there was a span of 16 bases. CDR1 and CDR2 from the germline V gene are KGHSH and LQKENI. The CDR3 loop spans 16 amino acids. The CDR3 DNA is TGTGCCAGCTCACCCGTCGGCGGATCCGAAAACTATGGCTACACCTTC. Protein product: CASSPVGGSENYGYTF.

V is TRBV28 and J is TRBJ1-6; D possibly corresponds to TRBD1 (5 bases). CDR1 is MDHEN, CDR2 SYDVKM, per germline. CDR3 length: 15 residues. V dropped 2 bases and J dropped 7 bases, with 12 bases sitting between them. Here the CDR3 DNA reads TGTGCCAGCAGTTTAATCCAGGGCGCGAATTCACCCCTCCACTTT. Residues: CASSLIQGANSPLHF.

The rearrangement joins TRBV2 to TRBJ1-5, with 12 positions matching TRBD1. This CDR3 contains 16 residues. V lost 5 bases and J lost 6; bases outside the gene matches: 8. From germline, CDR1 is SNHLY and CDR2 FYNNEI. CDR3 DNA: TGTGCCAGCAGTTACGGGGACAGGGGGCGGGTTCAGCCCCAGCATTTT. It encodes CASSYGDRGRVQPQHF.

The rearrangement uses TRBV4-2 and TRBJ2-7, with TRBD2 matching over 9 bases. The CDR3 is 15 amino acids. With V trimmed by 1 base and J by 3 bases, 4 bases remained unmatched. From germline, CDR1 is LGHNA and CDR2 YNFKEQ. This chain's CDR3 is CASSQGWREGYEQYF. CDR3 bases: TGTGCCAGCAGCCAAGGGTGGCGGGAGGGCTACGAGCAGTACTTC.

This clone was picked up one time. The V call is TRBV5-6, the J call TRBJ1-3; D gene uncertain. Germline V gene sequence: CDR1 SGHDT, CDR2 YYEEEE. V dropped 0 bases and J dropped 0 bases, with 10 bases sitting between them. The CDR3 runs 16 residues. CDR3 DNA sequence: TGTGCCAGCAGCTTGGTTGGGAGGGTCTCTGGAAACACCATATATTTT. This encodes CASSLVGRVSGNTIYF.